This passage covers 19 T cell receptor beta chains from one sample sequenced in a study of vaccination and CD4 T cells after COVID-19 (dated 2022 in TCRdb). No antigen has been identified for these receptors. This specimen's treatment or condition label, per the study, means: approximately nine-day PBMC culture with coronavirus spike peptide pools or control peptides (ViraFEST assay). Libraries were built with PCR. The listed sequencing device is Illumina iSeq 100. At the Johns Hopkins FTIC core, DNA from the cultured CD4+ T cells underwent TCR sequencing with the Oncomine TCR Beta short-read assay. Using fastp trimming at Q25 and MiXCR clonotype assembly, TCRdb reanalyzed the public sequencing data and kept in-frame beta chains. Every CDR3 protein is listed once, alongside the most common genes and DNA of its rows. Present in this sample are some 15,000 distinct CDR3 sequences, 20% to 25% of which were seen just once. Roughly 15% of the sample goes to the ten largest clones.

The sample was cultured CD4+ T cells from blood. The receptors were gathered from a human donor with COVID-19.

The gene calls are TRBV2 and TRBJ1-3, with D perhaps matching TRBD1 (6 bases). CDR3 size: 18 residues. Germline V CDR1 and CDR2: SNHLY, FYNNEI. Trimming cost V 6 bases and J 0 bases, with 21 bases left between them. In nucleotides, the CDR3 is TGTGCCAGCAGCGCCAATCCGACAGGAGCAGACTCTGGAAACACCATATATTTT. This codes for CASSANPTGADSGNTIYF.

The rearrangement links TRBV29-1 to TRBJ1-1; possible D gene TRBD1, 5 bases. Germline V CDR1 and CDR2: SQVTM, ANQGSEA. V lost 4 bases and J lost 4, with 10 bases in between. The CDR3 has 12 amino acids. The CDR3 region is CSVGDLGTEAFF. DNA of the CDR3: TGCAGCGTTGGGGACCTGGGCACTGAAGCTTTCTTT.

This chain joins TRBV5-1 and TRBJ2-3; D possibly matches TRBD1 or TRBD2 (6 bases each). Trimming cost V 3 bases and J 3 bases, with 14 bases left between them. Germline V gene sequence: CDR1 SGHRS, CDR2 YFSETQ. The CDR3 spans 15 residues. The CDR3 sequence: CASSSYGGLTDTQYF. The CDR3 DNA follows: TGCGCCAGCAGCTCCTATGGGGGGCTGACAGATACGCAGTATTTT.

This clonotype was found a few times. The V gene is TRBV7-9, the J gene TRBJ2-2; D might be TRBD2 (6 bases). Trimming left V 4 bases short and J 4 bases short, with 16 bases between. The CDR3 runs to 16 residues. Germline V gene data show CDR1 as SEHNR and CDR2 as FQNEAQ (reference sequence). CDR3 DNA sequence: TGTGCCAGCAGCTATTCATTACCCGGGGGCACCGGGGAGCTGTTTTTT. This translates into CASSYSLPGGTGELFF. Full variable domain (missing parts from reference TRBV7-9 and TRBJ2-2): DTGVSQNPRHKITKRGQNVTFRCDPISEHNRLYWYRQTLGQGPEFLTYFQNEAQLEKSRLLSDRFSAERPKGSFSTLEIQRTEQGDSAMYLCASSYSLPGGTGELFFGEGSRLTVL.

The genes are TRBV30 and TRBJ2-5; D remains unclear. Trimming removed 3 bases at V and 2 bases at J, with 10 bases between. Germline CDR1 is GTSNPN and CDR2 is SVGIG (reference sequence). The CDR3 is 13 residues long. The chain's CDR3 is CAWSRSSQETQYF. In DNA, the CDR3 is TGTGCCTGGAGCAGGTCTAGTCAAGAGACCCAGTACTTC.

This clonotype was found a few times. The rearrangement uses TRBV7-9 and TRBJ1-1; no reliable D call. Germline-derived CDR1 and CDR2 are SEHNR and FQNEAQ (reference sequence). V dropped 5 bases and J dropped 0 bases, with 10 bases sitting between them. The CDR3 totals 14 residues. Here the CDR3 reads CASSPWEVNTEAFF. DNA for the CDR3: TGTGCCAGCAGCCCCTGGGAGGTGAACACTGAAGCTTTCTTT.

This clonotype was picked up a small number of times. V gene TRBV27 combines with J gene TRBJ2-7, with D possibly matching TRBD1 (6 bases). Trimming removed 4 bases from V and 3 bases from J, with 13 bases in between. The CDR3 runs to 14 residues. Germline CDR1 MNHEY, CDR2 SMNVEV (reference sequence). Here the CDR3 reads CASSWSGQNYEQYF. The CDR3 DNA follows: TGTGCCAGCAGTTGGTCGGGACAAAACTACGAGCAGTACTTC.

The V call is TRBV5-4, the J call TRBJ1-2; no clear D gene. Germline CDR1 and CDR2: SGHNT and YYREEE (reference sequence). With 4 bases removed from V and 4 bases from J, the gap between germline ends came to 8 bases. CDR3 length equals 12 residues. CDR3 protein: CASSAQGYGYTF. DNA for the CDR3: TGTGCCAGCAGCGCCCAAGGCTATGGCTACACCTTC.

This clonotype showed up just a few times. The V gene is TRBV2, the J gene TRBJ2-3, with TRBD2 identical over 10 bases. The germline V gene has CDR1 SNHLY and CDR2 FYNNEI. The CDR3 contains 14 residues. V was pared by 7 bases and J by 6 bases, with 7 bases of the junction left unmatched. CDR3 coding DNA: TGTGCCAGCAATGAGCGGGGGGGTGGGGATACGCAGTATTTT. Residues: CASNERGGGDTQYF.

By sample fraction, this clonotype is medium-sized. The chain recombines TRBV30 with TRBJ1-5; no definite D call. Germline lookup yields CDR1 GTSNPN and CDR2 SVGIG (reference sequence). Trimming pared 2 bases from V and 0 bases from J, leaving 5 bases between. This CDR3 comprises 13 residues. As DNA, the CDR3 is TGTGCCTGGAGTATGGGTAGCAATCAGCCCCAGCATTTT. Translation gives CAWSMGSNQPQHF.

This clonotype was detected only a few times. The chain has TRBV19 and TRBJ2-7, with D maybe TRBD1 (6 bases). Germline loops: CDR1 LNHDA, CDR2 SQIVND (reference sequence). This CDR3 comprises 13 residues. The V end was cut by 1 base, the J end by 7 bases, with 11 bases between. CDR3 bases: TGTGCCAGTAGTATAGGCAGGGGTTTGGAGCAGTACTTC. Its protein is CASSIGRGLEQYF.

CDR3 DNA sequence: TGTGCCAGTAACCGTGGACAGGGGAGGGGTTACGAGCAGTACTTC. Amino acids: CASNRGQGRGYEQYF. The chain links TRBV19 to TRBJ2-7, with 9 bases identical to TRBD1. The CDR3 has 15 residues. With V trimmed by 7 bases and J by 4 bases, 11 bases remained unmatched. Germline V CDR1 and CDR2: LNHDA, SQIVND (reference sequence).

With regard to this clonotype: A read error may explain this, as a much larger clone is one base away. The rearrangement uses TRBV24-1 and TRBJ1-2; 9 bases match TRBD1. CDR3 length: 15 residues. Germline CDR1 is KGHDR and CDR2 is SFDVKD. The CDR3: CATSDPGQGTLGFTF. The CDR3 bases are TGTGCCACCAGTGACCCTGGACAGGGGACTCTTGGCTTCACCTTC.

The chain is built from TRBV10-3 and TRBJ2-1; 8 nucleotides line up with TRBD2. Germline V CDR1 and CDR2: ENHRY, SYGVKD. V shed 3 bases and J 2 bases; nucleotides not matched to a gene: 9. The CDR3 covers 17 residues. CDR3: CAISDSGGPRTYNEQFF. The CDR3 DNA reads TGTGCCATCAGTGACTCGGGGGGGCCTAGGACCTACAATGAGCAGTTCTTC.

This clonotype turned up a few times. V gene TRBV7-3 combines with J gene TRBJ1-2, with D hard to call. V lost 0 bases and J 3 bases, leaving 11 bases between the germline ends. CDR3 length equals 15 residues. CDR1 is SGHTA, CDR2 FQGTGA, per germline. The CDR3 region is CASSLTARQDYGYTF. The CDR3 DNA is TGTGCCAGCAGCTTAACAGCCCGTCAAGACTATGGCTACACCTTC.

A note on this clonotype: One base away lies a much larger clone, so this may be a sequencing read error. The chain recombines TRBV20-1 with TRBJ2-5; D may be TRBD2 (6 bases). The CDR3 spans 13 residues. Looked up from germline, CDR1 is DFQATT and CDR2 is SNEGSKA (reference sequence). CDR3 nucleotides: TGCAGTGCTAGTCCGGGGTCGGGAGAGACCCTGTACTTC. This translates into CSASPGSGETLYF.

J is TRBJ2-7 and V is TRBV5-1; D may correspond to TRBD1 or TRBD2 (6 bases each). V lost 0 bases to trimming and J lost 7 bases, with 14 bases between them. CDR3 length: 14 residues. Looked up from germline, CDR1 is SGHRS and CDR2 is YFSETQ. The CDR3 spells CASSLGRGAQEQYF. CDR3 DNA sequence: TGCGCCAGCAGCTTGGGAAGGGGGGCTCAGGAGCAGTACTTC.

This clonotype turned up a few times. CDR3 coding DNA: TGTGCCAGCAGTTTTCCGAAATCTAGACAGGGAACTGAAAACATTCAGTACTTC. Translating it yields CASSFPKSRQGTENIQYF. This chain links TRBV6-5 with TRBJ2-4; TRBD1 matches 7 bases. The CDR3 length is 18 residues. V lost 4 bases and J lost 5; bases outside the gene matches: 17. Germline CDR1 reads MNHEY; CDR2 reads SVGAGI.

A few counts support this clonotype. The chain links TRBV6-7 to TRBJ2-7; 8 nucleotides agree with TRBD1. TRBV6-7 is filed as an ORF, its function uncertain. The V and J ends lost 6 bases and 2 bases, in that order; junction bases with no gene match: 9. The CDR3 is made up of 15 amino acids. The CDR3 loop is CASSPPGTGPYEQYF. CDR3 nucleotide sequence: TGTGCCAGCAGCCCCCCCGGGACAGGACCCTACGAGCAGTACTTC.